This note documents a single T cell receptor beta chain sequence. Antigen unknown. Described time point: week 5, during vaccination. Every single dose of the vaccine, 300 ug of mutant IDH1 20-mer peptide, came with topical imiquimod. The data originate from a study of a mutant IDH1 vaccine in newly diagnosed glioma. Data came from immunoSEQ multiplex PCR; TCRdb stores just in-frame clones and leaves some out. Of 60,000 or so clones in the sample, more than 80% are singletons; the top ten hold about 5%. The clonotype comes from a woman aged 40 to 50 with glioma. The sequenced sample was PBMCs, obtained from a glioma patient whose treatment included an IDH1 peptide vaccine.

The chain's CDR3 is CASSPRDYASIYEQYF. CDR3 nucleotide sequence: TGTGCCAGCAGTCCTAGAGACTACGCGTCGATTTACGAGCAGTACTTC. The chain couples TRBV28 to TRBJ2-7; tentatively, D is TRBD2 (5 bases). The CDR3 consists of 16 residues. Trimming took 5 bases from V and 4 from J, leaving 21 bases between them. Germline CDR1 reads MDHEN; CDR2 reads SYDVKM.